The present TCR beta chain was sequenced within a study of a mutant IDH1 vaccine in newly diagnosed glioma. The time point here: baseline, week 1 (first vaccination visit). Treatment specified: pre-vaccination baseline after standard-of-care therapy. The assay was immunoSEQ multiplex PCR, and TCRdb's table has in-frame clones only and misses some. The sample shows about 68,000 clones, 79% of them seen only once. The V gene lost 3 bases and the J gene lost 6 bases, with 14 bases spanning the gap. CDR3 length equals 14 residues. Germline V gene lookup returns CDR1 SNHLY and CDR2 FYNNEI. The sample in question was PBMCs, obtained from a glioma patient treated with radiotherapy, temozolomide or both. The sequence was collected from a man over 45 with glioma. This sequence joins TRBV2 and TRBJ1-1; TRBD1 is a possible D gene (6 bases). The CDR3 coding sequence is TGTGCCAGCAGTGATCTGAGGGGGGGCCCTGAAGCTTTCTTT. This encodes CASSDLRGGPEAFF. Filled out from reference TRBV2 and TRBJ1-1, the complete variable domain reads EPEVTQTPSHQVTQMGQEVILRCVPISNHLYFYWYRQILGQKVEFLVSFYNNEISEKSEIFDDQFSVERPDGSNFTLKIRSTKLEDSAMYFCASSDLRGGPEAFFGQGTRLTVV.